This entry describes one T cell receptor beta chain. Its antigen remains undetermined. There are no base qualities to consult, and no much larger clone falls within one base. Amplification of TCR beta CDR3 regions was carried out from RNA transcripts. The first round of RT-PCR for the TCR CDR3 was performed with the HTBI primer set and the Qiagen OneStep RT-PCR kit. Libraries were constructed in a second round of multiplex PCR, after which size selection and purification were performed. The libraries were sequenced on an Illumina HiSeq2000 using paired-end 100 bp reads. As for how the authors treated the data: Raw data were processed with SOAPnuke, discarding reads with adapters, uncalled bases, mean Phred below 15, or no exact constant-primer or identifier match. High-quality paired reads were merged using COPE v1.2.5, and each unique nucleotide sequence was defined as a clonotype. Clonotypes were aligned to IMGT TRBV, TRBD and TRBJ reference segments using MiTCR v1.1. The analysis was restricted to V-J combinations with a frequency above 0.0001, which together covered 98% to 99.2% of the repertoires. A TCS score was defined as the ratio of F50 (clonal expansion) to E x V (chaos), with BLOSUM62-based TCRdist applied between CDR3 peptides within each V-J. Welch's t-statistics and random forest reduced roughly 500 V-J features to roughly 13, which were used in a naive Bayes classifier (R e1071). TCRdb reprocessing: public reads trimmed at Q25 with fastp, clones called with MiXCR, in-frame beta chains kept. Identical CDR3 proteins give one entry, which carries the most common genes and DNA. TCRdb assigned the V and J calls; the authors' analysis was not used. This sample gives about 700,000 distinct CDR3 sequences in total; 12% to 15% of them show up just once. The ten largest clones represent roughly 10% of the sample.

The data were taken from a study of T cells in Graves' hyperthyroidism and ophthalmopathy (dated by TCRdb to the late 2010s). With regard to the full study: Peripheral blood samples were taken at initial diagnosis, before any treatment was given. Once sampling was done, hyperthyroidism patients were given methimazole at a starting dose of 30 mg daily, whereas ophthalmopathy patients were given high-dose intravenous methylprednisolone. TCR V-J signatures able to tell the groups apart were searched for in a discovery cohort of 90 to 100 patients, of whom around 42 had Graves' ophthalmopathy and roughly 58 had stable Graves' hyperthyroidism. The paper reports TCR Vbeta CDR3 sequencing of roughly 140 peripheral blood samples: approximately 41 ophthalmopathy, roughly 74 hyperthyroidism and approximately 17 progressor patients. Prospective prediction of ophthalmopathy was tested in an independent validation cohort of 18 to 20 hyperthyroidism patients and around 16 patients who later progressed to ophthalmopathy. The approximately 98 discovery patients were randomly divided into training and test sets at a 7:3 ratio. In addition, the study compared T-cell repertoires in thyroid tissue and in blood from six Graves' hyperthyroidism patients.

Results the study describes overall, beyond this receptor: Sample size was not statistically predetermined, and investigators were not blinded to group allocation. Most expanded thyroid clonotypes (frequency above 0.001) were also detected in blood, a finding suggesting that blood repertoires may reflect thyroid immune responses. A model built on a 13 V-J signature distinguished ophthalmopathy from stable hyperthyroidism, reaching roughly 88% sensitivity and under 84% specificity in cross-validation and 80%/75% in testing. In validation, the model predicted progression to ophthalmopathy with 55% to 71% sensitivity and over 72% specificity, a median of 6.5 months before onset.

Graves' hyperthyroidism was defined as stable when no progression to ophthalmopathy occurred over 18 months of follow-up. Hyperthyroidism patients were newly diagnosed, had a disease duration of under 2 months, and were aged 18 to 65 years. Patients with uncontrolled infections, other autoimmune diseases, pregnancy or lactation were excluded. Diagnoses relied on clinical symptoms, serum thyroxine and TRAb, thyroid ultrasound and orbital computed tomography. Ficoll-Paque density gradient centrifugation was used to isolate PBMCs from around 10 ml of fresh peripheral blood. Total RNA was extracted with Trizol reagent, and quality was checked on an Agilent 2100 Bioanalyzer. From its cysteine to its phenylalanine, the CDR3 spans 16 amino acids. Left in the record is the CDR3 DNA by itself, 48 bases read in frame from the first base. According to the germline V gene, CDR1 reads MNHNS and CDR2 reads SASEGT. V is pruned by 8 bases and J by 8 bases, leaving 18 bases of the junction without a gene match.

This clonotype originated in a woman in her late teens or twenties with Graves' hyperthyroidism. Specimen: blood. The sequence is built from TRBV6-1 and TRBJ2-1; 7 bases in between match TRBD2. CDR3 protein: CASCVSGEGGLYEQFF. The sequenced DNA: TGTGCCAGCTGTGTTTCGGGGGAGGGCGGTCTGTATGAGCAGTTCTTC.